This TCR beta chain originates from a study of T cell responses to AZD1222 COVID-19 vaccine. The table came from immunoSEQ multiplex PCR; TCRdb's copy has only in-frame clones and leaves some out. The sample gives 150,000 to 200,000 clones, 87% of which show up once; 1.1% is in the top ten. Regarding the study as a whole: At study baseline, merely five or six AZD1222 recipients were seropositive.

Comment on this clone: Its antigen is unidentified.

The source was peripheral blood, collected 28 days after the second AZD1222 dose. This clonotype originated in an adult who received the AZD1222 COVID-19 vaccine.

CDR3 coding DNA: TGTGCCAGCAGCAAATCGGGCGGGATAGCCAACGTCCTGACTTTC. Amino acid sequence: CASSKSGGIANVLTF. This chain uses TRBV21-1 with TRBJ2-6; the D segment call TRBD2 is taken from the table without a DNA check. TRBV21-1 is shown as a pseudogene. The CDR3 is 15 residues long.